The T cell receptor beta chain described here comes from a study of CD8+CD57+ T cells in acquired aplastic anemia. Overall study: Yields of DNA that came from sorted CD4+ and CD8+ cells averaged roughly 3 ug. Study-wide results and caveats: Almost 30 sequences, all CD8+ CDR3, were shared between patients and controls.

The template used for profiling TCR beta VDJ and CDR3 was genomic DNA. TCRdb ran MiXCR on the reads and lists one entry per CDR3 protein. The sample has around 180,000 distinct CDR3 sequences; approximately 48% are singletons. Individuals selected for sequencing had exhibited CD8+CD57+ cell expansion on flow cytometry. The ends lost 2 bases at V and 2 bases at J; junction bases unmatched: 3. The CDR3 sequence is 15 residues long. Germline lookup yields CDR1 LNHDA and CDR2 SQIVND (reference sequence). This clonotype was counted at least ten times. Its specificity is not known. This chain joins TRBV19 and TRBJ1-5; TRBD1 aligns across 7 bases. Sequences were obtained from sorted CD4+, CD8+, or CD8+CD57+ T cells (not recorded which) from PBMCs. The clonotype originates from a human donor with aplastic anemia. The CDR3 DNA follows: TGTGCCAGTAGTATAAGACAGGGTGGCAATCAGCCCCAGCATTTT. This gives the protein CASSIRQGGNQPQHF.